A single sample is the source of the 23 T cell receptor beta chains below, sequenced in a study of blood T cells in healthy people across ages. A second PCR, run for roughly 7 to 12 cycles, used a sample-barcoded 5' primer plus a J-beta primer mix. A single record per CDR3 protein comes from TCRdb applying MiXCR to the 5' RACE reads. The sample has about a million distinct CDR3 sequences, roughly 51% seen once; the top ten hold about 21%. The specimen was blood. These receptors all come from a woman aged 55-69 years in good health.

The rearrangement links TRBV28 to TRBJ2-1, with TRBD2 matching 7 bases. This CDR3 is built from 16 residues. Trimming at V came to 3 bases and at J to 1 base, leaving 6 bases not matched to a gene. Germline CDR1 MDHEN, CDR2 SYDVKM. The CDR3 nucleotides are TGTGCCAGCAGTTTTCGTAGCGGGCGATCCTACAATGAGCAGTTCTTC. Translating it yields CASSFRSGRSYNEQFF. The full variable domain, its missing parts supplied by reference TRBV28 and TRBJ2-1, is DVKVTQSSRYLVKRTGEKVFLECVQDMDHENMFWYRQDPGLGLRLIYFSYDVKMKEKGDIPEGYSVSREKKERFSLILESASTNQTSMYLCASSFRSGRSYNEQFFGPGTRLTVL.

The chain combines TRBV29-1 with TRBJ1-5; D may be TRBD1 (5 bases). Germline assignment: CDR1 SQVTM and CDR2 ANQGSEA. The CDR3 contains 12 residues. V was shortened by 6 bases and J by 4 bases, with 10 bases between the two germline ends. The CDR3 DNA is TGCAGCGTGGGGACCCCTAATCAGCCCCAGCATTTT. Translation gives CSVGTPNQPQHF.

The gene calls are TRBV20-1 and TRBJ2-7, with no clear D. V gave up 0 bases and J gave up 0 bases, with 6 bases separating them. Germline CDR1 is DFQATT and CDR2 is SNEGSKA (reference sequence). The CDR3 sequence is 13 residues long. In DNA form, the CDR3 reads TGCAGTGCTAGAGACACCTCCTCCTACGAGCAGTACTTC. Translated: CSARDTSSYEQYF.

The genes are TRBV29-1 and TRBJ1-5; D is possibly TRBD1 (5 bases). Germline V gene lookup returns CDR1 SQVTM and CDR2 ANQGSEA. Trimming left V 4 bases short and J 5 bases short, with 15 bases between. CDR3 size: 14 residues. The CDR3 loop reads CSVVDGTKDQPQHF. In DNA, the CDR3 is TGCAGCGTTGTAGATGGGACGAAGGATCAGCCCCAGCATTTT.

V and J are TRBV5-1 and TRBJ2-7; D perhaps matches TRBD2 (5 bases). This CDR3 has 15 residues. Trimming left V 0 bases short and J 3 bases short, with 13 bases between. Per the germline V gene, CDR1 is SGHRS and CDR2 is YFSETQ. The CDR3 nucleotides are TGCGCCAGCAGCTTGGGGGTGGGAGTGGACTACGAGCAGTACTTC. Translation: CASSLGVGVDYEQYF. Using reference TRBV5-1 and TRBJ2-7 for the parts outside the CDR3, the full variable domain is KAGVTQTPRYLIKTRGQQVTLSCSPISGHRSVSWYQQTPGQGLQFLFEYFSETQRNKGNFPGRFSGRQFSNSRSEMNVSTLELGDSALYLCASSLGVGVDYEQYFGPGTRLTVT.

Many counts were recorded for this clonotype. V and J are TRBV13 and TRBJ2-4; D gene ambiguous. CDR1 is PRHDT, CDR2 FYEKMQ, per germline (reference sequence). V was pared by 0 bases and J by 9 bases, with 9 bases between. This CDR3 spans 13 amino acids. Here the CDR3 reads CASSLGPPPIQYF. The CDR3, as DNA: TGTGCCAGCAGCTTAGGACCCCCCCCCATTCAGTACTTC.

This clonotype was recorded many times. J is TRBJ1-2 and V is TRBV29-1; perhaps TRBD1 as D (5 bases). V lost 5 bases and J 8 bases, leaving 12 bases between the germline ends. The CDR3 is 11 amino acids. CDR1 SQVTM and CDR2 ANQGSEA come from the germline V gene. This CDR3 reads CSVRGTGGYTF. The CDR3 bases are TGCAGCGTTCGGGGGACTGGCGGCTACACCTTC.

CDR3 DNA: TGTGCCAGCAGCCCAAAACGTGTTGTGCTTTTTAATGGCTACACCTTC. Protein sequence: CASSPKRVVLFNGYTF. The chain recombines TRBV7-3 with TRBJ1-2; no clear D. V lost 5 bases, J lost 6 bases, and 22 bases lay in between. Germline CDR1 SGHTA, CDR2 FQGTGA. The CDR3 consists of 16 residues. Variable domain in full (rest from reference TRBV7-3 and TRBJ1-2): GAGVSQTPSNKVTEKGKYVELRCDPISGHTALYWYRQSLGQGPEFLIYFQGTGAADDSGLPNDRFFAVRPEGSVSTLKIQRTERGDSAVYLCASSPKRVVLFNGYTFGSGTRLTVV.

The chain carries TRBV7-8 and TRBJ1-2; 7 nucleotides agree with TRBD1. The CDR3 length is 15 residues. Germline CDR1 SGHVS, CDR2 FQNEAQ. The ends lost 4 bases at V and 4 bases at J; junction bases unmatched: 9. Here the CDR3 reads CASSSPRQGLYGYTF. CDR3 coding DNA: TGTGCCAGCAGCTCCCCAAGACAGGGACTCTATGGCTACACCTTC. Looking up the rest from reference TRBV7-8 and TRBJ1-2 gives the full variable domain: GAGVSQSPRYKVAKRGQDVALRCDPISGHVSLFWYQQALGQGPEFLTYFQNEAQLDKSGLPSDRFFAERPEGSVSTLKIQRTQQEDSAVYLCASSSPRQGLYGYTFGSGTRLTVV.

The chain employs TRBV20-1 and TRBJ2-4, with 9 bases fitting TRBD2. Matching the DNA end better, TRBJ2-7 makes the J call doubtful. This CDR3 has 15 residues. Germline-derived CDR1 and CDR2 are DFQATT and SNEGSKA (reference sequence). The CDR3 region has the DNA TGCAGTGCTAGAGACACTAGCGGGTTACCCTACGAGCAGTACTTC. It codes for CSARDTSGLPYEQYF.

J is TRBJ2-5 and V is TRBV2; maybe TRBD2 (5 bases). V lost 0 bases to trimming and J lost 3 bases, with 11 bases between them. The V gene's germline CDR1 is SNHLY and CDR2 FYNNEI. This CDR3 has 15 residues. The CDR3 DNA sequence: TGTGCCAGCAGTGAAGCGCGAGCGGCAAAAGAGACCCAGTACTTC. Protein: CASSEARAAKETQYF.

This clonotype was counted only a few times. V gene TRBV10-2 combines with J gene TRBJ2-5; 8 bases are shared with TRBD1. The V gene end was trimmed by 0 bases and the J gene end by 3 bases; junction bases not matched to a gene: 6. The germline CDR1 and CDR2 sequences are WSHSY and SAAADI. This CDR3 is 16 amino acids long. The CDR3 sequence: CASSESATGEEETQYF. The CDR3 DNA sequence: TGCGCCAGCAGTGAGTCAGCGACAGGGGAAGAAGAGACCCAGTACTTC.

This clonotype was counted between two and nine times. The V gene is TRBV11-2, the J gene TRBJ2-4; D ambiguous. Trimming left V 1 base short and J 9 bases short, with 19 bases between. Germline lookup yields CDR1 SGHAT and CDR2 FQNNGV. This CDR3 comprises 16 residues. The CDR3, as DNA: TGTGCCAGCAGCTTAGTACGGGCATGGGGTCTGGGCATTCAGTACTTC. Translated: CASSLVRAWGLGIQYF. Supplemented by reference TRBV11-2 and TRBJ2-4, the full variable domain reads EAGVAQSPRYKIIEKRQSVAFWCNPISGHATLYWYQQILGQGPKLLIQFQNNGVVDDSQLPKDRFSAERLKGVDSTLKIQPAKLEDSAVYLCASSLVRAWGLGIQYFGAGTRLSVL.

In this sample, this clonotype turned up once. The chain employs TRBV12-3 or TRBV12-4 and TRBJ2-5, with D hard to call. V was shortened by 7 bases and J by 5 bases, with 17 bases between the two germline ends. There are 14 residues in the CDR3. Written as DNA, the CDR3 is TGTGCCAGCACCCGCACTTTTGTCGGGGAGACCCAGTACTTC. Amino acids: CASTRTFVGETQYF.

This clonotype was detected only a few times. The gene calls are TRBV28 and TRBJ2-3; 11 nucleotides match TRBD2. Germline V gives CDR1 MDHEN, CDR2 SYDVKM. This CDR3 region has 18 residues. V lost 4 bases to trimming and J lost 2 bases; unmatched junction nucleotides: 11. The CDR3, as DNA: TGTGCCAGCAGTTGGCTAGCGGGGGGAAAACTAGACACAGATACGCAGTATTTT. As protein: CASSWLAGGKLDTDTQYF. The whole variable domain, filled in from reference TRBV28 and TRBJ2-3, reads DVKVTQSSRYLVKRTGEKVFLECVQDMDHENMFWYRQDPGLGLRLIYFSYDVKMKEKGDIPEGYSVSREKKERFSLILESASTNQTSMYLCASSWLAGGKLDTDTQYFGPGTRLTVL.

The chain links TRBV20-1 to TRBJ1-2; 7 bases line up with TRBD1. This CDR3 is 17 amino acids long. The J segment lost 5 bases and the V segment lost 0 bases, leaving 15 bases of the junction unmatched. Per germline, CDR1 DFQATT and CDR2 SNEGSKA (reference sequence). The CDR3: CSAREMGTVIKGYGYTF. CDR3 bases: TGCAGTGCTAGAGAGATGGGGACAGTTATAAAGGGGTATGGCTACACCTTC.

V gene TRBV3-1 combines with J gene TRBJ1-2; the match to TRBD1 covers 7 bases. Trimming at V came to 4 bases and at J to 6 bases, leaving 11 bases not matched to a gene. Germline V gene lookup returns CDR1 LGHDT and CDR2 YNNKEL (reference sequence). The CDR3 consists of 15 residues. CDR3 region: CASSLQGGVVDGYTF. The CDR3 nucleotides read TGTGCCAGCAGCCTCCAGGGGGGGGTTGTGGATGGCTACACCTTC.

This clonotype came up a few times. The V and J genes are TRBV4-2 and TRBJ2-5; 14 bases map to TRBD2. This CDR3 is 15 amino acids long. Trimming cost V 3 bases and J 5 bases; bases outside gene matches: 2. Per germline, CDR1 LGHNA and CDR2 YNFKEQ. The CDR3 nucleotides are TGTGCCAGCAGCCATGGGACTAGCGGGAGTGAGACCCAGTACTTC. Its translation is CASSHGTSGSETQYF.

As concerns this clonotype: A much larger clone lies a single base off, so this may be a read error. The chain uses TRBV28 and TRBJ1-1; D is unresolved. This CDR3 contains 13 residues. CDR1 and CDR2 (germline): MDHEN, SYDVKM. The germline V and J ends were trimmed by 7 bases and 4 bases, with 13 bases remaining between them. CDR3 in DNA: TGTGCCAGCAAGGTTAGGGAGATCACTGAAGCTTTCTTT. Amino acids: CASKVREITEAFF.

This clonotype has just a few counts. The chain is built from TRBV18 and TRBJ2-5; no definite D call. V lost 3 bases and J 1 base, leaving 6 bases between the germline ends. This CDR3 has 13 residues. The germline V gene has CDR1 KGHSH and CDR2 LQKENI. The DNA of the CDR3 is TGTGCCAGCTCACCGTTAGGCCAAGAGACCCAGTACTTC. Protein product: CASSPLGQETQYF.

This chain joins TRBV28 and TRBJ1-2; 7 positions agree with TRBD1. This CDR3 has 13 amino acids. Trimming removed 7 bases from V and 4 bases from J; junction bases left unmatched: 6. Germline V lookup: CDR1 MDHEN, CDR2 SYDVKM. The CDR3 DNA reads TGTGCCAGCAAGGTACAGGGGATCTATGGCTACACCTTC. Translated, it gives CASKVQGIYGYTF.

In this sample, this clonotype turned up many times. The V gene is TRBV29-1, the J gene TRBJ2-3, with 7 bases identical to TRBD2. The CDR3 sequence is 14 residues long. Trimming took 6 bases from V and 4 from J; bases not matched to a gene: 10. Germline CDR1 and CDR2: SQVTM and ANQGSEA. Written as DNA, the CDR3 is TGCAGCGTCCCCATGGCGGGAGTTGCAGATACGCAGTATTTT. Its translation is CSVPMAGVADTQYF.

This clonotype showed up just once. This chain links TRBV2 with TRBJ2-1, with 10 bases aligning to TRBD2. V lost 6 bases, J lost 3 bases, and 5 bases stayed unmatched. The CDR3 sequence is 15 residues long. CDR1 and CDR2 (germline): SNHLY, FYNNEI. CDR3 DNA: TGTGCCAGCAGCTCCGGGACTAGCGTCTACAATGAGCAGTTCTTC. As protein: CASSSGTSVYNEQFF.